Many counts were recorded for the clone carrying this T cell receptor (beta chain). The data belong to a study of blood T cells in healthy people across ages. The authors ran a second PCR of roughly 6 to 11 cycles using a sample-barcoded 5' primer and a J-beta primer mix. TCRdb called the 5' RACE reads again in MiXCR, with one record for every CDR3 protein. The top ten hold approximately 20% of the sample, which has about 800,000 distinct CDR3 sequences, 58% seen once. The CDR3 totals 16 residues. Germline CDR1 MGHRA, CDR2 YSYEKL. The trim removed 0 bases at V and 5 bases at J, leaving 8 bases unmatched.

Sequencing input: blood. This chain uses TRBV4-1 with TRBJ2-5; 8 bases agree with TRBD2. The sequence was collected from a man younger than 45 in good health. The CDR3 protein is CASSQDGTRRRETQYF. For the CDR3, the DNA is TGCGCCAGCAGCCAAGATGGGACTAGGCGGCGGGAGACCCAGTACTTC.